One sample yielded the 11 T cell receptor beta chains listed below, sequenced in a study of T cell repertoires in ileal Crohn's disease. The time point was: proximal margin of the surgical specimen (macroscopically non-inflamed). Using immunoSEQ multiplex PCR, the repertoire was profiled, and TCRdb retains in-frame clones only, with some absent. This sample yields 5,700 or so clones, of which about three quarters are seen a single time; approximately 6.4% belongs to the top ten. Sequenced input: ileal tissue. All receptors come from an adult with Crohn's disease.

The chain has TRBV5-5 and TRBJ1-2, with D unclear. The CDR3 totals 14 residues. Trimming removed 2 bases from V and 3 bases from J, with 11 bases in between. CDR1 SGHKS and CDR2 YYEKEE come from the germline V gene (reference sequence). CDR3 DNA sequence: TGTGCCAGCAGCTTAAGTGCGGGTGACTATGGCTACACCTTC. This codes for CASSLSAGDYGYTF.

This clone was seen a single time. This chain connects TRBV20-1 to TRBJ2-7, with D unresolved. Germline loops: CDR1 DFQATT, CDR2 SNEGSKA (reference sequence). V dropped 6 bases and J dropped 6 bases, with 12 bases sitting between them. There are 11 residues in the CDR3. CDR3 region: CSAAIPSEQYF. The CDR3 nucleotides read TGCAGTGCGGCTATACCTTCCGAGCAGTACTTC.

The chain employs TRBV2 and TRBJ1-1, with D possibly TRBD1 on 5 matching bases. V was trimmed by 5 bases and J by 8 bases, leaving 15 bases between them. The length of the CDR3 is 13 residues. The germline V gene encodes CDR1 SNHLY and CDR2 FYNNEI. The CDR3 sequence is CASSPPRGDEAFF. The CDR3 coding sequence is TGTGCCAGCAGTCCACCCCGTGGGGACGAAGCTTTCTTT.

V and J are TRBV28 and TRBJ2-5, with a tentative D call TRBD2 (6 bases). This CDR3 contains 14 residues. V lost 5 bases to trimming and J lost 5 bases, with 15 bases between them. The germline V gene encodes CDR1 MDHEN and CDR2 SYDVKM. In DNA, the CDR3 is TGTGCCAGCAGTCCCCCGGGGGTTCTTGAGACCCAGTACTTC. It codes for CASSPPGVLETQYF. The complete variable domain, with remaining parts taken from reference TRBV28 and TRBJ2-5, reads DVKVTQSSRYLVKRTGEKVFLECVQDMDHENMFWYRQDPGLGLRLIYFSYDVKMKEKGDIPEGYSVSREKKERFSLILESASTNQTSMYLCASSPPGVLETQYFGPGTRLLVL.

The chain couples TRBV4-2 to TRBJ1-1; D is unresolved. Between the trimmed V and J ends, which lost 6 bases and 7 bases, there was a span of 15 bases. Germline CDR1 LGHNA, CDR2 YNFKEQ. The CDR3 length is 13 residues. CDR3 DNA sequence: TGTGCCAGCAGATTCTCTGCCGGGTTTGAAGCTTTCTTT. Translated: CASRFSAGFEAFF.

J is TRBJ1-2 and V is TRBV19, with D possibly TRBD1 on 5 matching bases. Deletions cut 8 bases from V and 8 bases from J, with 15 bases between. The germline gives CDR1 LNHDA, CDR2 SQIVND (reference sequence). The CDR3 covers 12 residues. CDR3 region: CASSGLRGGYTF. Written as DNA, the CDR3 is TGTGCCAGTTCAGGGTTACGGGGCGGCTACACCTTC.

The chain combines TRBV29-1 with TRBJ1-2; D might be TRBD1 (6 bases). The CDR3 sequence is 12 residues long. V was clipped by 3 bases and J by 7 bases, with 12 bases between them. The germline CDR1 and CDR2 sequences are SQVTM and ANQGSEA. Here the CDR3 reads CSVDLNRAGYTF. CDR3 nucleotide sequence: TGCAGCGTTGACCTAAACAGGGCTGGCTACACCTTC.

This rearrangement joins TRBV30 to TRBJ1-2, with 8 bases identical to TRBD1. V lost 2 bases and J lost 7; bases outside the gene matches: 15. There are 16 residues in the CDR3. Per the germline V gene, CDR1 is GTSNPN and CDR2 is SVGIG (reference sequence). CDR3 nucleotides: TGTGCCTGGAGTCTCACTACCGGGACAGGAGTAGGTGGCTACACCTTC. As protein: CAWSLTTGTGVGGYTF. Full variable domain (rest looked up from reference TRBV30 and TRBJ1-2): SQTIHQWPATLVQPVGSPLSLECTVEGTSNPNLYWYRQAAGRGLQLLFYSVGIGQISSEVPQNLSASRPQDRQFILSSKKLLLSDSGFYLCAWSLTTGTGVGGYTFGSGTRLTVV.

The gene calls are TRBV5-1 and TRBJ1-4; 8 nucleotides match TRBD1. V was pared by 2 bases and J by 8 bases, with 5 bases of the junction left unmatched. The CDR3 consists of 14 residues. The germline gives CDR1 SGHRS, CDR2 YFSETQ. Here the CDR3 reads CASSFQGAQEKLFF. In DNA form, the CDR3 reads TGCGCCAGCAGCTTCCAGGGGGCGCAGGAAAAACTGTTTTTT. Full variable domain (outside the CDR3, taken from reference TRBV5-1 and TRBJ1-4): KAGVTQTPRYLIKTRGQQVTLSCSPISGHRSVSWYQQTPGQGLQFLFEYFSETQRNKGNFPGRFSGRQFSNSRSEMNVSTLELGDSALYLCASSFQGAQEKLFFGSGTQLSVL.

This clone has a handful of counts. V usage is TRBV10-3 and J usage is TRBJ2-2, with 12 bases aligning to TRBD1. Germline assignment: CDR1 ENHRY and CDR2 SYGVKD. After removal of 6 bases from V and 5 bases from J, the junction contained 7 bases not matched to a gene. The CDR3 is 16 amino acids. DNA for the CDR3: TGTGCCATCAGCCCCGGGACAGGGGGCATGACCGGGGAGCTGTTTTTT. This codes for CAISPGTGGMTGELFF.

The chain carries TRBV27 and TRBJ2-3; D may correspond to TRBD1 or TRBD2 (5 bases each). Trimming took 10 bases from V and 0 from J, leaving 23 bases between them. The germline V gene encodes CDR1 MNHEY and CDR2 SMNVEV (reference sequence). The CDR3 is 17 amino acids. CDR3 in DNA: TGTGCCACCCTACAATACTCCGCCGGGACCAGCACAGATACGCAGTATTTT. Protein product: CATLQYSAGTSTDTQYF.